The 13 T cell receptor beta chains below all came from one sample that was sequenced in a study of blood T cell repertoires in COVID-19. TCRdb's table, derived via immunoSEQ multiplex PCR, lists solely in-frame clones and lacks some. The data show more than 300,000 clones, roughly 89% seen once. Sample: PBMCs or T cells enriched from blood (not recorded which). The receptors come from a woman in her 30s who had recovered from COVID-19.

The rearrangement joins TRBV6-4 to TRBJ2-1, with TRBD2 identical over 11 bases. CDR1 is MRHNA, CDR2 SNTAGT, per germline. The CDR3 is 15 residues long. Unmatched junction bases numbered 4, after V lost 3 bases and J lost 6 bases. CDR3 loop: CASSELAGGLNEQFF. For the CDR3, the DNA is TGTGCCAGCAGTGAATTAGCGGGAGGGCTCAATGAGCAGTTCTTC.

The chain has TRBV2 and TRBJ2-7; D remains unclear. The V end lost 2 bases, the J end lost 0 bases, and 8 bases lay between the germline ends. Germline V gene sequence: CDR1 SNHLY, CDR2 FYNNEI. The CDR3 sequence is 14 residues long. In DNA, the CDR3 is TGTGCCAGCAGTGAACATGGGCACTCCTACGAGCAGTACTTC. Its translation is CASSEHGHSYEQYF. Full variable domain (remainder filled in from reference TRBV2 and TRBJ2-7): EPEVTQTPSHQVTQMGQEVILRCVPISNHLYFYWYRQILGQKVEFLVSFYNNEISEKSEIFDDQFSVERPDGSNFTLKIRSTKLEDSAMYFCASSEHGHSYEQYFGPGTRLTVT.

The chain employs TRBV7-2 and TRBJ2-5; 7 bases are shared with TRBD2. The CDR3 has 15 residues. Per germline, CDR1 SGHTA and CDR2 FQGNSA. V was clipped by 1 base and J by 9 bases; unmatched bases: 11. Here the CDR3 DNA reads TGTGCCAGCAGCTTAGACGGCGGGAGCCCCGCGGCCCAGTACTTC. This sequence encodes CASSLDGGSPAAQYF.

The chain combines TRBV5-1 with TRBJ1-4, with TRBD1 matching over 7 bases. The ends lost 4 bases at V and 4 bases at J; junction bases unmatched: 7. The length of the CDR3 is 15 residues. Germline CDR1 is SGHRS and CDR2 is YFSETQ. CDR3 DNA sequence: TGCGCCAGCAGCGGGGACAGTCAGAGTAATGAAAAACTGTTTTTT. Its protein is CASSGDSQSNEKLFF. The variable domain in full, with the rest retrieved from reference TRBV5-1 and TRBJ1-4, is KAGVTQTPRYLIKTRGQQVTLSCSPISGHRSVSWYQQTPGQGLQFLFEYFSETQRNKGNFPGRFSGRQFSNSRSEMNVSTLELGDSALYLCASSGDSQSNEKLFFGSGTQLSVL.

The genes are TRBV27 and TRBJ2-5, with a weak D call TRBD1 (5 bases). CDR3 size: 12 residues. CDR1 and CDR2 (germline): MNHEY, SMNVEV (reference sequence). Trimming pared 2 bases from V and 5 bases from J, leaving 6 bases between. The CDR3 DNA follows: TGTGCCAGCAGTTTAAAGGGGGAGACCCAGTACTTC. Translation gives CASSLKGETQYF.

The V call is TRBV6-5, the J call TRBJ2-7; TRBD2 agrees at 8 bases. The germline V gene encodes CDR1 MNHEY and CDR2 SVGAGI. The J segment lost 0 bases and the V segment lost 6 bases, leaving 4 bases of the junction unmatched. The CDR3 consists of 14 residues. CDR3 residues: CASSGLAGSYEQYF. In nucleotides, the CDR3 is TGTGCCAGCAGCGGACTAGCAGGCTCCTACGAGCAGTACTTC.

This chain connects TRBV18 to TRBJ1-5; D is undetermined. CDR3 length: 17 residues. V gave up 3 bases and J gave up 0 bases, with 15 bases separating them. Germline V CDR1 and CDR2: KGHSH, LQKENI. CDR3 in amino acids: CASSPRIADPSNQPQHF. CDR3 sequence (DNA): TGTGCCAGCTCACCTCGAATAGCGGACCCTAGCAATCAGCCCCAGCATTTT.

The chain joins TRBV15 to TRBJ2-5, with D perhaps TRBD1 (6 bases). Germline loops: CDR1 LNHNV, CDR2 YYDKDF (reference sequence). Trimming removed 0 bases from V and 7 bases from J, with 15 bases in between. CDR3 size: 15 residues. The CDR3 DNA reads TGTGCCACCAGCAGAGATCGAGTGGGGGCTGGGACCCAGTACTTC. The encoded protein is CATSRDRVGAGTQYF.

The chain is built from TRBV19 and TRBJ1-1, with TRBD1 as a possible D gene (5 bases). The CDR3 has 12 residues. V lost 2 bases and J 10 bases, leaving 11 bases between the germline ends. CDR1 and CDR2 (germline): LNHDA, SQIVND (reference sequence). CDR3 DNA sequence: TGTGCCAGTAGTATAATTCAGGGAAGAGCTTTCTTT. Its protein product is CASSIIQGRAFF.

The rearrangement uses TRBV20-1 and TRBJ2-7; D not resolved. This CDR3 spans 13 amino acids. Trimming removed 3 bases at V and 6 bases at J, with 15 bases between. Germline values: CDR1 DFQATT, CDR2 SNEGSKA (reference sequence). CDR3 in amino acids: CSASWAFIGEQYF. The CDR3 DNA is TGCAGTGCTAGTTGGGCATTCATAGGCGAGCAGTACTTC.

The genes are TRBV10-3 and TRBJ2-2; TRBD1 is a possible D gene (6 bases). With 6 bases removed from V and 0 bases from J, the gap between germline ends came to 11 bases. Germline V gene data show CDR1 as ENHRY and CDR2 as SYGVKD. The CDR3 totals 15 residues. CDR3 in amino acids: CAISRTAANTGELFF. In nucleotides, the CDR3 is TGTGCCATCAGCCGGACAGCTGCGAACACCGGGGAGCTGTTTTTT.

The rearrangement links TRBV30 to TRBJ1-4, with D possibly being TRBD1 (5 bases). The V end lost 8 bases, the J end lost 7 bases, and 17 bases lay between the germline ends. Germline V lookup: CDR1 GTSNPN, CDR2 SVGIG (reference sequence). The CDR3 length is 13 residues. The CDR3 DNA reads as TGTGCCCGGACGGTGGAGGGGCCTGAAAAACTGTTTTTT. Amino acids: CARTVEGPEKLFF.

This clone was seen just once. V gene TRBV4-3 combines with J gene TRBJ2-1; a weak D match, TRBD2 (6 bases). The CDR3 is made up of 14 amino acids. Germline-derived CDR1 and CDR2 are LGHNA and YSLEER. The ends were cut back, 1 base at V and 10 bases at J, with 14 bases in the middle. The CDR3: CASSQGGGAQEQFF. The CDR3 coding sequence is TGCGCCAGCAGCCAAGGTGGAGGGGCCCAAGAGCAGTTCTTC.